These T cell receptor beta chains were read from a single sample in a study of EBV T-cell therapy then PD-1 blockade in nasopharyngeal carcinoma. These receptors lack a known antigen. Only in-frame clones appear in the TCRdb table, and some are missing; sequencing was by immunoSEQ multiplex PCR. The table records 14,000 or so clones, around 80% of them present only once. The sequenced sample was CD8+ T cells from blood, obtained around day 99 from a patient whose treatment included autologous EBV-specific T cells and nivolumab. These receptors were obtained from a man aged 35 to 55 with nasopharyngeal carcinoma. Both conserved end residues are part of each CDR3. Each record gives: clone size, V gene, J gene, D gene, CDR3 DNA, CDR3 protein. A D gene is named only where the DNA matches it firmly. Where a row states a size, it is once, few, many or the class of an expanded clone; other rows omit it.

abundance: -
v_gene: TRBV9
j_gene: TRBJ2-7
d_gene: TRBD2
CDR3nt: TGTGCCAGCAGCGTGACTAGCGGGGGCTTTTACGAGCAGTACTTC
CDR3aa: CASSVTSGGFYEQYF

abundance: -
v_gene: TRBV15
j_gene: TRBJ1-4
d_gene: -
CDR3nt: TGTGCCACCAGCCAGGCCAGGGACGGTAGTGAAAAACTGTTTTTT
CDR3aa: CATSQARDGSEKLFF

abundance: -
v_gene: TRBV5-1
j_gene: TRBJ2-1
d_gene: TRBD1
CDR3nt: TGCGCCAGCAGCTTGGATCCGGAAAGGGGGCACAATGAGCAGTTCTTC
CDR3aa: CASSLDPERGHNEQFF

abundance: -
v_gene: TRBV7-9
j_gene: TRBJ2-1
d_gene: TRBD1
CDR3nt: TGTGCCAGCAGCTCCCCTTACAGGGTTGACAGGGATGAGCAGTTCTTC
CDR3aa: CASSSPYRVDRDEQFF

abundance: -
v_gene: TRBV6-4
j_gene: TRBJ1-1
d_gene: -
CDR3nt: TGTGCCAGCAGTGAAAGTTTCGAGAACACTGAAGCTTTCTTT
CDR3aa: CASSESFENTEAFF

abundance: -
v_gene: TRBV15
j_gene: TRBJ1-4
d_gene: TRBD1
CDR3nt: TGTGCCACCAGCAGAACTCCGGGACAGCCTAATGAAAAACTGTTTTTT
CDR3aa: CATSRTPGQPNEKLFF

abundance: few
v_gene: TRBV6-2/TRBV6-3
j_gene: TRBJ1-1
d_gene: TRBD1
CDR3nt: TGTGCCAGCAGTTGGGACAGGGAGGGGAGCACTGAAGCTTTCTTT
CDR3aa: CASSWDREGSTEAFF

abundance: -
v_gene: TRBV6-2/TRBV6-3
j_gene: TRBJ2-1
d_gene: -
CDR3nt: TGTGCCAGCACCCCTTACCATCAGGGGGGGGACAATGAGCAGTTCTTC
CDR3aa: CASTPYHQGGDNEQFF

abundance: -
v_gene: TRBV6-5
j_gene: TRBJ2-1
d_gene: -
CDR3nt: TGTGCCAGCAGTTACTCGGAGACAGGGGAGGGCAAGTTCTTC
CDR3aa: CASSYSETGEGKFF

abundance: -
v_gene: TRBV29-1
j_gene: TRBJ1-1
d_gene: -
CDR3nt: TGCAGCGTCAGGGCGGGGGGGTCGAACACTGAAGCTTTCTTT
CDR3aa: CSVRAGGSNTEAFF

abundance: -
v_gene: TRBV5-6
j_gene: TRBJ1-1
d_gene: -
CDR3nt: TGTGCCAGCAGCCTGGATATAGGGCGCAGGTCCACTGAAGCTTTCTTT
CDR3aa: CASSLDIGRRSTEAFF

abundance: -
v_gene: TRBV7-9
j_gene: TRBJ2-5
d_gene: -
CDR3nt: TGTGCCAGCAGCGCTAGGGAGACCCAGTACTTC
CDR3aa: CASSARETQYF

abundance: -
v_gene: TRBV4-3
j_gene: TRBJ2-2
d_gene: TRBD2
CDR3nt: TGCGCCAGCAGCCAAGATCGGACTAGCGGGCCTTATGAGAACACCGGGGAGCTGTTTTTT
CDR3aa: CASSQDRTSGPYENTGELFF

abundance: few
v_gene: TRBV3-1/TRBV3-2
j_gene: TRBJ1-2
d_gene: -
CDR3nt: TGTGCCAGCAGCCCCGCCGGGACGGCTACAAACTATGGCTACACCTTC
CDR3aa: CASSPAGTATNYGYTF

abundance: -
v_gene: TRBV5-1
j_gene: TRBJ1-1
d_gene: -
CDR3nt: TGCGCCAGCAGCCCTCGGAACACTGAAGCTTTCTTT
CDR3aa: CASSPRNTEAFF

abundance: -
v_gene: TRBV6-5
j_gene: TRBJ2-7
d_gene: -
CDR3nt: TGTGCCAGCAGTTACTTAGGGTCCTACGAGCAGTACTTC
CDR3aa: CASSYLGSYEQYF

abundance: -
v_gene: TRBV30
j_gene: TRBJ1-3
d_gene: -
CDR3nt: TGTGCCTGGAGCTTTCGATACACCATATATTTT
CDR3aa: CAWSFRYTIYF

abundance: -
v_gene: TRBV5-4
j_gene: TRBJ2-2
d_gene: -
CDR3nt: TGTGCCAGCAGCTTTCCCACCGGGGAGCTGTTTTTT
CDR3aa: CASSFPTGELFF

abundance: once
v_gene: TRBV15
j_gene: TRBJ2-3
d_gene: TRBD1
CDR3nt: TGTGCCACCAGCAAAGAAAGCGGGACAGGGCCCACAGATACGCAGTATTTT
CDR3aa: CATSKESGTGPTDTQYF

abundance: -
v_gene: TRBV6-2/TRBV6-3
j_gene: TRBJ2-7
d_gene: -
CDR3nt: TGTGCCAGCAGTTTTGGCGAGGGTAGTGACGAGCAGTACTTC
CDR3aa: CASSFGEGSDEQYF

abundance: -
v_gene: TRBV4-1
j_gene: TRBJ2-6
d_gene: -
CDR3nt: TGCGCCAGCAGCCAAGACGGACAGCTCTCTGGGGCCAACGTCCTGACTTTC
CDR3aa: CASSQDGQLSGANVLTF

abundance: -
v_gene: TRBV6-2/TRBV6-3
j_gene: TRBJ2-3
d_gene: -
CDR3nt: TGTGCCAGCAGTTACCCCGGGGGGCGAGGAGATACGCAGTATTTT
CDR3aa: CASSYPGGRGDTQYF

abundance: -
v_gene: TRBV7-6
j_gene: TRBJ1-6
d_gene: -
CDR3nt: TGTGCCAGCAGCGGAGACAGCTCCAATTCACCCCTCCACTTT
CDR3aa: CASSGDSSNSPLHF

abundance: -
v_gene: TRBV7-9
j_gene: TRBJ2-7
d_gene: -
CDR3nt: TGTGCCAGCACCCTAGGGGGGTACGAGCAGTACTTC
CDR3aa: CASTLGGYEQYF

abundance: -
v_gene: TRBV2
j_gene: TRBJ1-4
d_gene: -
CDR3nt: TGTGCCAGCAGTGAAGAGGGAATCGAGAAACTGTTTTTT
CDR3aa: CASSEEGIEKLFF

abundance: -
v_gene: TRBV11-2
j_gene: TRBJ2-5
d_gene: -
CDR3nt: TGTGCCAGCAGCTTAGAGGGAGTCCACCAAGAGACCCAGTACTTC
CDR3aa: CASSLEGVHQETQYF

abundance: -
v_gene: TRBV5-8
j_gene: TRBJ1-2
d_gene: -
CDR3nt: TGTGCCAGCAGCTTCTTTACGGGACACTATGGCTACACCTTC
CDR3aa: CASSFFTGHYGYTF

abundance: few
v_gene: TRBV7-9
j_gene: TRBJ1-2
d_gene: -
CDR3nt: TGTGCCAGCAGCTTTGACTATGGCTACACCTTC
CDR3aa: CASSFDYGYTF

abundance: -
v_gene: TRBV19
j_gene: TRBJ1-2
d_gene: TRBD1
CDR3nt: TGTGCCAGTAGTATGGTGTCAGGGGGAGGCTATGGCTACACCTTC
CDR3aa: CASSMVSGGGYGYTF

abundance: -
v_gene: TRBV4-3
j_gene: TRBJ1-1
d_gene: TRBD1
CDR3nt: TGCGCCAGCAGCCAAGGGGTACAGGGGAAAACTGAAGCTTTCTTT
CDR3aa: CASSQGVQGKTEAFF

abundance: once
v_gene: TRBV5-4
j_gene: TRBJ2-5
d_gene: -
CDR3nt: TGTGCCAGCAGCCCCCAGGGGTGGGAGACCCAGTACTTC
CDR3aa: CASSPQGWETQYF

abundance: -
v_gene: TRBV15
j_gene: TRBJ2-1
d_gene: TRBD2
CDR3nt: TGTGCCACCAGCAGAGATAGGCTAGCGGGGGGATACAATGAGCAGTTCTTC
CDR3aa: CATSRDRLAGGYNEQFF

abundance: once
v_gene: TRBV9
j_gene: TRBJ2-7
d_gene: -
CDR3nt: TGTGCCAGCAGCGTAGCCCCGGACGGAGACTACGAGCAGTACTTC
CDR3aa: CASSVAPDGDYEQYF

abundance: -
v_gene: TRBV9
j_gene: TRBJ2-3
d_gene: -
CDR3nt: TGTGCCAGCAGCGTGGAGGGGGTGACCACAGATACGCAGTATTTT
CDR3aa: CASSVEGVTTDTQYF

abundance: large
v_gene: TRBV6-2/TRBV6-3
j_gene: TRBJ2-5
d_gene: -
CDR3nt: TGTGCCAGCAGTTGGACATCGTGGGAGACCCAGTACTTC
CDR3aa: CASSWTSWETQYF

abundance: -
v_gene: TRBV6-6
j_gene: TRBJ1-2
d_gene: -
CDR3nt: TGTGCCAGTGGCGGCACTAACTATGGCTACACCTTC
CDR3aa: CASGGTNYGYTF

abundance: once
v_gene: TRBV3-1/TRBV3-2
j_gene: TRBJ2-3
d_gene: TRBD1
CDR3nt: TGTGCCAGCAGCCAAGATAGTATTCGGACAGGGCGGACAGATACGCAGTATTTT
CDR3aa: CASSQDSIRTGRTDTQYF

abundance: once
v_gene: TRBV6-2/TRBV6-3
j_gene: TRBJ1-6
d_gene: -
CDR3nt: TGTGCCAGCAGTTACGGGGTTGATGATTCACCCCTCCACTTT
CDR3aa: CASSYGVDDSPLHF

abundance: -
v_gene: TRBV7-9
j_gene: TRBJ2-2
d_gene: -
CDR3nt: TGTGCCAGCAGTATAACCTATAACACCGGGGAGCTGTTTTTT
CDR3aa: CASSITYNTGELFF

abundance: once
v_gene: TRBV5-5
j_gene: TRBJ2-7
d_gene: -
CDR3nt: TGTGCCAGCAGCCCTTGGGACGGAGCCTACGAGCAGTACTTC
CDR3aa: CASSPWDGAYEQYF

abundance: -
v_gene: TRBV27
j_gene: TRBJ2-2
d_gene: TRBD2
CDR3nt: TGTGCCAGCAGTTGGACTAGCGGACGGACCGGGGAGCTGTTTTTT
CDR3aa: CASSWTSGRTGELFF

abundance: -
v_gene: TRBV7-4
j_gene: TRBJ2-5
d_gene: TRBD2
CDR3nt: TGTGCCAGCAGCTTAGTCACCGGGACTAGCTTTCAAGAGACCCAGTACTTC
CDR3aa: CASSLVTGTSFQETQYF

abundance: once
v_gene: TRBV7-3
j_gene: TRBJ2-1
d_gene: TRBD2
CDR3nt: TGTGCCAGCAGCTCCTTCCCGCGGGGGGGCCTCTATGAGCAGTTCTTC
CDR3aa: CASSSFPRGGLYEQFF

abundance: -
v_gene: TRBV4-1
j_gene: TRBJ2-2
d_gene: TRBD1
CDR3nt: TGCGCCAGCAGCCAAGGACAGGGGGACACCGGGGAGCTGTTTTTT
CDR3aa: CASSQGQGDTGELFF

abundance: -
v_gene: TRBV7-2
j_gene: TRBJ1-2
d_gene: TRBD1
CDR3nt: TGTGCCAGCAGCTTAGGCCGGGACAGTAACTATGGCTACACCTTC
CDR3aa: CASSLGRDSNYGYTF

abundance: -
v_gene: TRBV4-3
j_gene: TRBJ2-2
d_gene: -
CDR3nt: TGCGCCAGCAGCCAAGGACTAGACACCGGGGAGCTGTTTTTT
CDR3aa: CASSQGLDTGELFF

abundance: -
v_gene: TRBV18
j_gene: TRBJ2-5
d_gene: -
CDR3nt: TGTGCCAGCTCACCTATCCAAGAGACCCAGTACTTC
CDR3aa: CASSPIQETQYF

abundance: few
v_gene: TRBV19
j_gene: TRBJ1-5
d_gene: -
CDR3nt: TGTGCCAGTAGTGACCAAATATGGGCGTTAGCTCATCAGCCCCAGCATTTT
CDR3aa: CASSDQIWALAHQPQHF

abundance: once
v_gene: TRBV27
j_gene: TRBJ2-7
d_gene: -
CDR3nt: TGTGCCAGCAGTTTGATCGGGGCACCCTACGAGCAGTACTTC
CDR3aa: CASSLIGAPYEQYF

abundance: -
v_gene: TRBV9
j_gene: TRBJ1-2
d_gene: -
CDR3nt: TGTGCCAGCAGCGTAGGGGCAGGGTTCTATGGCTACACCTTC
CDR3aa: CASSVGAGFYGYTF

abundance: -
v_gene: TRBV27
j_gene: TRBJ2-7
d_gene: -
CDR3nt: TGTGCCAGCACAGAATCGGTGGGGTACGAGCAGTACTTC
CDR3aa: CASTESVGYEQYF

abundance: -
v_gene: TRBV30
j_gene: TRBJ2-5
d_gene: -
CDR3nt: TGTGCCTGGGACGACGGAGAAGAGACCCAGTACTTC
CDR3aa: CAWDDGEETQYF

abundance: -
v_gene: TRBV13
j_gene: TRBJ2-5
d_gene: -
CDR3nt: TGTGCCAGCGGGCACATCTCAGAGACCCAGTACTTC
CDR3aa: CASGHISETQYF

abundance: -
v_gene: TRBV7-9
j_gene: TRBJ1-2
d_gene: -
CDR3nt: TGTGCCAGCAGCCTCCGGACGCAGAACTATGGCTACACCTTC
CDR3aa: CASSLRTQNYGYTF

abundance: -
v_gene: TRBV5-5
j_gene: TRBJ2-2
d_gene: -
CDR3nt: TGTGCCAGCAGCTTAGGGACGGCGAACACCGGGGAGCTGTTTTTT
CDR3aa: CASSLGTANTGELFF

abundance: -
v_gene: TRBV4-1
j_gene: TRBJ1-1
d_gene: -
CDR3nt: TGCGCCAGCAGCCAAGTAGTCGGGGGGGCGAGAGGTGAAGCTTTCTTT
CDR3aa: CASSQVVGGARGEAFF

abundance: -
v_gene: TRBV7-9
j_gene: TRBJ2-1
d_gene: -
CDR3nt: TGTGCCAGCACCACCTCGGGGGACAATGAGCAGTTCTTC
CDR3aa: CASTTSGDNEQFF

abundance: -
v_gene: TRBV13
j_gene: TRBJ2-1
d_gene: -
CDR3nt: TGTGCCAGCAGCTTACCGGGGGGCCCCTACAATGAGCAGTTCTTC
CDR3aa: CASSLPGGPYNEQFF

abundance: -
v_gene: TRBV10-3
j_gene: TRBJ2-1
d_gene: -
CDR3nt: TGTGCCATCAGTGAGTCGAGGCCCAATGAGCAGTTCTTC
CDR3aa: CAISESRPNEQFF

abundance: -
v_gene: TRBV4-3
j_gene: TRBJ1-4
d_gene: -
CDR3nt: TGCGCCAGCAGCCACCGGGCTCGGGGGCGGGCTAATGAAAAACTGTTTTTT
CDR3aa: CASSHRARGRANEKLFF